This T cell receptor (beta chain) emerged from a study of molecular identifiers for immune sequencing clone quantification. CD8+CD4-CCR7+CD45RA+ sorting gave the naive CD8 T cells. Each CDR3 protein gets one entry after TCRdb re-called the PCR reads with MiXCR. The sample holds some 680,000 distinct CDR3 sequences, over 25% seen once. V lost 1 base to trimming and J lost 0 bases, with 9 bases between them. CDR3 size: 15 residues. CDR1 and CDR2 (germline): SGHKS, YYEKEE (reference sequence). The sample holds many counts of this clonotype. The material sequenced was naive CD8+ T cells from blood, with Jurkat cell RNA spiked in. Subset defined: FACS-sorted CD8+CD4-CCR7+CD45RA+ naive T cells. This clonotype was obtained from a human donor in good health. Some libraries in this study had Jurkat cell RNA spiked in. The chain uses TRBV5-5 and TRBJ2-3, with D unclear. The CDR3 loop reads CASSLQRSSTDTQYF. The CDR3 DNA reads TGTGCCAGCAGCTTGCAGAGATCTAGCACAGATACGCAGTATTTT.